This T cell receptor beta chain was recovered during a study of blood T cell repertoires in COVID-19. Study overall: Sample material is recorded as cDNA or gDNA derived from T cells, B-cell-depleted T cells, or PBMCs.

Germline assignment: CDR1 LNHDA and CDR2 SQIVND (reference sequence). The germline V and J ends were trimmed by 3 bases and 0 bases, with 9 bases remaining between them. This CDR3 is 15 amino acids long. Patients from Seattle were sampled longitudinally, starting during active infection. Assay: immunoSEQ multiplex PCR; the TCRdb copy retains only in-frame clones and omits some. In the table there are 250,000 to 400,000 clones, more than 70% of which are singletons. Input material: peripheral blood. This TCR was recovered from a woman in her 30s with COVID-19, enrolled during active disease. The J gene is TRBJ1-3, the V gene TRBV19; D gene uncertain. The CDR3 nucleotides are TGTGCCAGTAGTATGTACAGCTTCTCTGGAAACACCATATATTTT. It encodes CASSMYSFSGNTIYF. Using reference TRBV19 and TRBJ1-3 for the parts outside the CDR3, the full variable domain is DGGITQSPKYLFRKEGQNVTLSCEQNLNHDAMYWYRQDPGQGLRLIYYSQIVNDFQKGDIAEGYSVSREKKESFPLTVTSAQKNPTAFYLCASSMYSFSGNTIYFGEGSWLTVV.